This T cell receptor beta chain was found in a study of shared clonotypes between healthy human individuals. General study results and limits: Sequencing depth was predicted to influence how clonotypes are shared among donors.

Some clones are missing from TCRdb's copy, which holds only in-frame ones; the method was immunoSEQ multiplex PCR. The repertoire includes around 83,000 clones, about 61% of them detected once, and roughly 56% sits in the top ten. Healthy HIV-negative adults with no recent acute infections or vaccinations were recruited as donors. Those who donated, Caucasian adults without exception, all lived in Nashville, Tennessee. CDR3 length: 16 residues. The V segment lost 3 bases and the J segment 9 bases; nucleotides outside the gene matches: 10. Germline CDR1 SNHLY, CDR2 FYNNEI. This clone was detected only once. The antigen is not known.

The sample was memory CD8+ T cells sorted from blood. Described subset: CD45RO+ cells pooled with CCR7-negative TemRA cells. The clonotype originates from a man aged 25 to 45 in good health. This chain joins TRBV2 and TRBJ2-5; 13 nucleotides line up with TRBD2. CDR3 in DNA: TGTGCCAGCAGTGACCGTGGACTAGCGGGAGTCGGGGCCCAGTACTTC. Protein: CASSDRGLAGVGAQYF.